This TCR beta chain was identified during a study of shared clonotypes between healthy human individuals. CD45RO negativity and positive selection for CCR7 defined naive CD8 cells, a population that excluded terminally differentiated effector memory CD45RA+ cells. Caucasian adults residing in Nashville, Tennessee made up all the donors. This clone was seen a single time. What it binds is not known. Study outcomes and limitations: Incomplete sequencing of sorted subsets was indicated by rarefaction despite large depth.

Source study methods: Filtering was not the same, since immunoSEQ gave junction-only sequences without quality scores. Measured with immunoSEQ multiplex PCR; TCRdb has only the in-frame clones, and not every one. V and J calls and clone size come straight from that table; D and trimming were deduced from the DNA. The table lists around 2,000,000 clones, about 95% of them singletons. CDR1 SGHVS and CDR2 FQNEAQ come from the germline V gene. The CDR3 is made up of 17 amino acids. Trimming removed 5 bases from V and 3 bases from J; junction bases left unmatched: 11. The clonotype was recovered from a man aged 18 to 35 in good health. Sequenced: naive CD8+ T cells sorted from blood. The chain joins TRBV7-8 to TRBJ1-4; 8 positions agree with TRBD1. Here the CDR3 DNA reads TGTGCCAGCAGCGTTTCGACAGGGGCTGGTCCTAATGAAAAACTGTTTTTT. Residues: CASSVSTGAGPNEKLFF.